The T cell receptor beta chain described here comes from a study of cytomegalovirus exposure and HLA in healthy donors. Study as a whole: Around 78 million unique TCRs, all from HLA-typed donors, were included in an early release of the data. Study results and limitations: Accurate prediction of most subjects' HLA-A and HLA-B alleles from TCR beta sequences was reported. Using a false discovery rate of 0.05, a later analysis showed that 15,000 to 20,000 TCR beta sequences were associated with HLA alleles.

Remarks on this clone: What it recognizes is unknown. The junction shows a germline mismatch at one end, possibly a read error.

The PCR made use of 60 Vbeta and 13 Jbeta primers. The method was immunoSEQ multiplex PCR; TCRdb's version includes in-frame clones alone and lacks a portion of them. The sample has around 200,000 clones, 75% to 85% seen once. The CDR3 runs to 13 residues. CDR1 and CDR2 (germline): SGHNT, YYREEE (reference sequence). This chain joins TRBV5-4 and TRBJ1-3, with D maybe TRBD1 (5 bases). The sample was PBMCs. This TCR was recovered from a boy between 10 and 17 years old in good health and CMV-seronegative. The CDR3 region has the DNA TGTGCCAGCAGTTTGGGACTGCGAAACACCATATATTTT. Amino acids: CASSLGLRNTIYF.